A single sample is the source of the 10 T cell receptor beta chains below, sequenced in a study of control samples from healthy donors and cancer patients. TCRdb keeps only in-frame clones here, not all; method: immunoSEQ multiplex PCR. The sample consists of roughly 130,000 clones, about 88% of them appearing once. The sequencing input was blood. The receptors stem from a middle-aged man in good health.

The chain links TRBV9 to TRBJ1-5; 7 bases align to TRBD1. V lost 3 bases and J lost 3; bases outside the gene matches: 6. The CDR3 length is 15 residues. Germline V gene data show CDR1 as SGDLS and CDR2 as YYNGEE. CDR3 DNA sequence: TGTGCCAGCAGCGCAGACGGACAGGCCAATCAGCCCCAGCATTTT. Translation gives CASSADGQANQPQHF.

This chain connects TRBV15 to TRBJ2-5, with D perhaps TRBD1 (6 bases). Germline V lookup: CDR1 LNHNV, CDR2 YYDKDF (reference sequence). V was clipped by 5 bases and J by 4 bases, with 14 bases between them. The CDR3 totals 14 residues. The chain's CDR3 is CATSPTTGRETQYF. CDR3 nucleotide sequence: TGTGCCACCAGCCCAACCACAGGGAGAGAGACCCAGTACTTC.

The chain uses TRBV28 and TRBJ2-7; 7 nucleotides match TRBD1. Trimming cost V 8 bases and J 3 bases; bases outside gene matches: 10. Germline CDR1 is MDHEN and CDR2 is SYDVKM. This CDR3 contains 14 residues. CDR3 coding DNA: TGTGCCAGCGTAAGCACGGGACAGATCTACGAGCAGTACTTC. Protein: CASVSTGQIYEQYF.

The chain combines TRBV7-9 with TRBJ2-1; 7 nucleotides agree with TRBD2. The CDR3 sequence is 16 residues long. Germline lookup yields CDR1 SEHNR and CDR2 FQNEAQ (reference sequence). The V segment lost 2 bases and the J segment 5 bases; nucleotides outside the gene matches: 9. CDR3 nucleotides: TGTGCCAGCAGCTTATATCGGGGGGAGGTAAACAATGAGCAGTTCTTC. Amino acids: CASSLYRGEVNNEQFF.

The V call is TRBV9, the J call TRBJ1-4, with D uncertain. CDR1 is SGDLS, CDR2 YYNGEE, per germline. V lost 3 bases and J 8 bases, leaving 20 bases between the germline ends. The CDR3 consists of 16 residues. The CDR3 nucleotides are TGTGCCAGCAGCGCCACGGACCTACCTAACGGGGAAAAACTGTTTTTT. Amino acid sequence: CASSATDLPNGEKLFF.

This chain connects TRBV6-5 to TRBJ1-3; D unresolved. The V and J ends lost 2 bases and 0 bases respectively, with 8 bases between them. There are 15 residues in the CDR3. Germline CDR1 is MNHEY and CDR2 is SVGAGI. In DNA form, the CDR3 reads TGTGCCAGCAGTTACGGAGGGTCCTCTGGAAACACCATATATTTT. Residues: CASSYGGSSGNTIYF.

This clone was picked up a small number of times. The chain joins TRBV9 to TRBJ2-3, with a weak D call TRBD2 (6 bases). Per the germline V gene, CDR1 is SGDLS and CDR2 is YYNGEE. This CDR3 comprises 14 residues. V was shortened by 1 base and J by 8 bases, with 14 bases between the two germline ends. The CDR3 protein is CASSVTGETVTQYF. In DNA form, the CDR3 reads TGTGCCAGCAGCGTAACGGGGGAGACGGTTACGCAGTATTTT.

Only a few counts were recorded for this clone. This chain links TRBV20-1 with TRBJ2-7, with 8 bases lining up with TRBD1. Germline CDR1 is DFQATT and CDR2 is SNEGSKA (reference sequence). With 6 bases clipped from V and 2 bases from J, the junction kept 9 bases outside the gene matches. The CDR3 loop spans 14 amino acids. The CDR3 DNA reads as TGCAGTGCGAGTGACAGGGGAAAAACCTACGAGCAGTACTTC. It codes for CSASDRGKTYEQYF.

The chain is built from TRBV7-3 and TRBJ2-3; 9 positions match TRBD1. Germline V gives CDR1 SGHTA, CDR2 FQGTGA. The trim removed 4 bases at V and 1 base at J, leaving 0 bases unmatched. The CDR3 consists of 14 residues. CDR3 nucleotide sequence: TGTGCCAGCAGCTGGGACAGGGGCACAGATACGCAGTATTTT. This codes for CASSWDRGTDTQYF.

J is TRBJ1-5 and V is TRBV10-3, with D unclear. Trimming stripped 2 bases from V and 1 base from J, with 6 bases between. Germline V gene data show CDR1 as ENHRY and CDR2 as SYGVKD. The CDR3 runs to 14 residues. The DNA for the CDR3 is TGTGCCATCAGTGAGAACGGAAGCAATCAGCCCCAGCATTTT. It is translated as CAISENGSNQPQHF.